The present TCR beta chain was sequenced within a study of blood T cell repertoires in COVID-19. Looking at the study overall: Nucleic acid was either cDNA or gDNA, and it came from T cells, B-cell-depleted T cells, or PBMCs.

In the authors' workflow: For nucleated cells, counts were estimated from reference gene primer amplification. The repertoire was sequenced with immunoSEQ multiplex PCR; TCRdb's copy has only in-frame clones and lacks some. Clonal size and the V and J genes are those of that table, whereas D and trimming came from the DNA. This sample carries 25,000 to 35,000 clones, under 90% of them seen once, and the ten largest clones take roughly 15%. Germline CDR1 SGHAT, CDR2 FQNNGV. Losses at the gene ends were 2 bases for V and 1 base for J; bases not matched to a gene: 8. The CDR3 runs to 17 residues. This clonotype was obtained from a man in his 70s with active COVID-19. V gene TRBV11-2 combines with J gene TRBJ1-3; TRBD1 aligns across 7 bases. The sequencing input was peripheral blood. In DNA form, the CDR3 reads TGTGCCAGCAGCTTACTCACAGGGGCGGCGTCTGGAAACACCATATATTTT. Its protein is CASSLLTGAASGNTIYF.